The 12 T cell receptor beta chains given below trace back to one sample, sequenced in a study of Graves' ophthalmopathy and Graves' hyperthyroidism. RNA transcripts yielded amplified TCR beta CDR3 regions. The library came from an HTBI-primed first-round RT-PCR and a second-round multiplex PCR. TCRdb reanalysed the multiplex PCR reads using MiXCR and keeps one entry per CDR3 protein. The table lists under 200,000 distinct CDR3 sequences, roughly two fifths of them singletons, with around 5.8% in the top ten. The sequenced material came from peripheral blood. These receptors were obtained from a woman aged 40 to 50 with Graves' ophthalmopathy.

V is TRBV19 and J is TRBJ2-7; 10 bases are a match to TRBD1. Per the germline V gene, CDR1 is LNHDA and CDR2 is SQIVND (reference sequence). The junction had 13 bases not matched to a gene; V was cut back by 5 bases and J by 3 bases. CDR3 length: 17 amino acids. CDR3 coding DNA: TGTGCCAGTAGTCCCTCCCCGGGGACAGGGGCGTACTACGAGCAGTACTTC. Residues: CASSPSPGTGAYYEQYF.

The V gene is TRBV10-3, the J gene TRBJ2-7, with 11 bases matching TRBD2. Germline V gives CDR1 ENHRY, CDR2 SYGVKD. The V and J ends lost 6 bases and 3 bases, in that order; junction bases with no gene match: 7. This CDR3 spans 15 amino acids. In DNA form, the CDR3 reads TGTGCCATCAGCCCAGGACTAGCGGGCCACTACGAGCAGTACTTC. This codes for CAISPGLAGHYEQYF.

This clonotype was seen ten or more times. This chain joins TRBV20-1 and TRBJ2-6; 8 bases match TRBD1. The CDR3 sequence is 17 residues long. Germline V gene data show CDR1 as DFQATT and CDR2 as SNEGSKA (reference sequence). V lost 6 bases, J lost 1 base, and 11 bases stayed unmatched. CDR3 coding DNA: TGCAGTGCCCCCCGGACAGGGACCCTTTCTGGGGCCAACGTCCTGACTTTC. Residues: CSAPRTGTLSGANVLTF.

Many counts were recorded for this clonotype. The rearrangement joins TRBV14 to TRBJ1-1; perhaps TRBD1 as D (6 bases). Deletions cut 0 bases from V and 6 bases from J, with 14 bases between. This CDR3 contains 15 residues. CDR1 is SGHDN, CDR2 FVKESK, per germline. The CDR3 is CASSQDTGILSEAFF. Here the CDR3 DNA reads TGTGCCAGCAGCCAAGATACAGGGATTTTGTCTGAAGCTTTCTTT.

The chain employs TRBV27 and TRBJ2-7; D is possibly TRBD1 or TRBD2 (5 bases each). Trimming pared 1 base from V and 7 bases from J, leaving 11 bases between. There are 13 residues in the CDR3. CDR1 and CDR2 (germline): MNHEY, SMNVEV (reference sequence). CDR3 loop: CASSLLHGAEQYF. CDR3 coding DNA: TGTGCCAGCAGTTTATTGCACGGGGCGGAGCAGTACTTC.

The J gene is TRBJ1-1, the V gene TRBV29-1; TRBD1 matches at 10 bases. The germline V gene has CDR1 SQVTM and CDR2 ANQGSEA. This CDR3 has 13 residues. The V and J ends lost 7 bases and 1 base, in that order; junction bases with no gene match: 3. This CDR3 reads CSADRGQNTEAFF. The CDR3 nucleotides read TGCAGCGCCGACAGGGGGCAGAACACTGAAGCTTTCTTT.

The genes are TRBV2 and TRBJ1-2; D perhaps matches TRBD1 (6 bases). Trimming pared 9 bases from V and 0 bases from J, leaving 11 bases between. Germline CDR1 reads SNHLY; CDR2 reads FYNNEI. This CDR3 has 13 residues. The CDR3 region has the DNA TGTGCCAGGCTACAGGGCCCTAACTATGGCTACACCTTC. Translated, it gives CARLQGPNYGYTF.

J is TRBJ2-7 and V is TRBV6-1; 7 positions match TRBD2. Germline loops: CDR1 MNHNS, CDR2 SASEGT. The V and J ends lost 6 bases and 0 bases, in that order; junction bases with no gene match: 8. The CDR3 has 15 residues. This CDR3 is CASSPASGSSYEQYF. CDR3 bases: TGTGCCAGCAGCCCCGCTAGCGGTAGCTCCTACGAGCAGTACTTC.

This sequence joins TRBV30 and TRBJ1-1; maybe TRBD1 (5 bases). CDR1 and CDR2 from the germline V gene are GTSNPN and SVGIG (reference sequence). This CDR3 is 14 amino acids long. Trimming cost V 0 bases and J 4 bases, with 12 bases left between them. CDR3: CAWSVPGEGTEAFF. The CDR3, as DNA: TGTGCCTGGAGTGTACCGGGGGAAGGCACTGAAGCTTTCTTT.

The J gene is TRBJ2-3, the V gene TRBV20-1; D is tentatively TRBD1 or TRBD2 (5 bases each). This CDR3 has 18 amino acids. Trimming took 1 base from V and 1 from J, leaving 21 bases between them. Germline CDR1 and CDR2: DFQATT and SNEGSKA (reference sequence). The CDR3, as DNA: TGCAGTGCTAGAGGGCTTGGGCAGGGCGCGCGGGGCACAGATACGCAGTATTTT. Amino acid sequence: CSARGLGQGARGTDTQYF.

This clonotype appeared many times. The rearrangement uses TRBV6-5 and TRBJ2-2; 9 nucleotides align to TRBD2. The CDR3 runs to 14 residues. Germline V gene sequence: CDR1 MNHEY, CDR2 SVGAGI. Trimming cost V 10 bases and J 2 bases; bases outside gene matches: 5. The chain's CDR3 is CATLAGANTGELFF. The CDR3 DNA reads TGTGCCACCTTAGCGGGGGCTAACACCGGGGAGCTGTTTTTT.

This clonotype was detected many times. The gene calls are TRBV7-2 and TRBJ2-7; 7 bases map to TRBD1. CDR1 is SGHTA and CDR2 is FQGNSA in the germline V gene. V trimming: 2 bases; J trimming: 8 bases; junction bases outside the gene matches: 12. This CDR3 spans 15 amino acids. DNA for the CDR3: TGTGCCAGCAGCTTACTGGGGTTCAAGGGGGCAAAGCAGTACTTC. Protein product: CASSLLGFKGAKQYF.